This T cell receptor (beta chain) was identified in a study of immune cell composition in non-small cell lung cancer. At the level of the study: Histologic subtype was mainly adenocarcinoma or squamous cell carcinoma.

The CDR3 loop spans 15 amino acids. Germline V gene lookup returns CDR1 SGHNT and CDR2 YYREEE (reference sequence). V was clipped by 1 base and J by 1 base, with 11 bases between them. The data were produced by immunoSEQ multiplex PCR, yet TCRdb's version contains in-frame clones alone and is incomplete. The sample consists of roughly 8,700 clones, 60% to 80% of them appearing once. In the case of this clone: Its antigen is not known.

General study points: TIL tumour reactivity correlated with maximal tumour-associated clone frequency in adenocarcinoma. Shared sequences between tumour-reactive and dominant in vivo clones were not proven.

Normal lung was sampled as far from the tumour as possible, at least 3 cm. Template was genomic DNA from frozen, unsorted single-cell suspensions. J is TRBJ1-2 and V is TRBV5-4; possible D gene TRBD1, 5 bases. This clonotype was sampled from a human donor with non-small cell lung cancer. Material: non-adjacent lung tissue. CDR3 in amino acids: CASSLQGGGNYGYTF. The DNA for the CDR3 is TGTGCCAGCAGCTTGCAGGGCGGAGGTAACTATGGCTACACCTTC.